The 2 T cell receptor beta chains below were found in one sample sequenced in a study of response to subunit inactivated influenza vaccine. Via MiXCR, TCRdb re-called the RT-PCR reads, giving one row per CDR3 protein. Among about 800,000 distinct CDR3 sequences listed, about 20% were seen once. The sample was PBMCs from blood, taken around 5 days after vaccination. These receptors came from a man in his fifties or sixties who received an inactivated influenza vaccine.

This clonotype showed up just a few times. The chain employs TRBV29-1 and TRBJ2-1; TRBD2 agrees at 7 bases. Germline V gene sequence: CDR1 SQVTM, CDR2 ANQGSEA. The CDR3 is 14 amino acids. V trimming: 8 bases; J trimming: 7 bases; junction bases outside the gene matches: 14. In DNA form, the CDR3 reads TGCAGCATGACGGGCCCGGTTAGCGGGAATGAGCAGTTCTTC. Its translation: CSMTGPVSGNEQFF.

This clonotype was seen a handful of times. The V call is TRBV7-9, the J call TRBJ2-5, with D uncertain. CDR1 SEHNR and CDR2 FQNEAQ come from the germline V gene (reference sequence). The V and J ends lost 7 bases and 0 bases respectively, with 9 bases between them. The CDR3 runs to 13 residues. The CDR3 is CASKGQNQETQYF. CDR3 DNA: TGTGCCAGCAAAGGGCAGAACCAAGAGACCCAGTACTTC. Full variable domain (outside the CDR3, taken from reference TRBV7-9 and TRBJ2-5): DTGVSQNPRHKITKRGQNVTFRCDPISEHNRLYWYRQTLGQGPEFLTYFQNEAQLEKSRLLSDRFSAERPKGSFSTLEIQRTEQGDSAMYLCASKGQNQETQYFGPGTRLLVL.